The 10 T cell receptor beta chains given below trace back to one sample, sequenced in a study of T cell changes during pregnancy in multiple sclerosis. Data came from immunoSEQ multiplex PCR; TCRdb stores just in-frame clones and leaves some out. The sample records around 100,000 clones, 85% to 95% being singletons. This specimen was peripheral blood, taken in the second trimester of pregnancy. Receptor source: a female donor with multiple sclerosis, enrolled in a pregnancy study.

In this sample, this clone turned up a few times. This rearrangement joins TRBV19 to TRBJ2-1; TRBD1 is a possible D gene (6 bases). The CDR3 is 15 amino acids. Germline CDR1 is LNHDA and CDR2 is SQIVND (reference sequence). Trimming cost V 7 bases and J 0 bases, with 13 bases left between them. CDR3 sequence reads: CASTTTGISYNEQFF. In DNA, the CDR3 is TGTGCCAGTACCACCACAGGGATCTCCTACAATGAGCAGTTCTTC.

This clone was found once. V is TRBV11-3 and J is TRBJ1-1; the match to TRBD1 covers 11 bases. J lost 0 bases, V lost 2 bases, and 14 bases had no gene match. Germline assignment: CDR1 SGHNT and CDR2 YENEEA. The CDR3 totals 20 residues. CDR3 protein: CASSLWGRGTGGIMNTEAFF. DNA of the CDR3: TGTGCCAGCAGCTTATGGGGAAGAGGGACAGGGGGTATCATGAACACTGAAGCTTTCTTT.

This chain joins TRBV10-3 and TRBJ2-1, with TRBD2 identical over 14 bases. CDR3 length: 16 residues. J gave up 7 bases and V 4 bases, and 6 bases lay outside the gene matches. In germline, CDR1 is ENHRY, CDR2 SYGVKD. CDR3 DNA sequence: TGTGCCATCAGTGGAGGACTAGCGGGAGGTGAAAATGAGCAGTTCTTC. Amino acid sequence: CAISGGLAGGENEQFF.

The J gene is TRBJ2-1, the V gene TRBV29-1, with D possibly being TRBD1 (6 bases). Germline V gives CDR1 SQVTM, CDR2 ANQGSEA. The V and J ends lost 5 bases and 8 bases respectively, with 16 bases between them. This CDR3 is built from 13 residues. CDR3 DNA sequence: TGCAGCGTTTACGGGACATTTACGGATGAGCAGTTCTTC. Its protein product is CSVYGTFTDEQFF.

The chain is built from TRBV13 and TRBJ2-5, with 12 bases that match TRBD2. The CDR3 is made up of 16 amino acids. CDR1 is PRHDT and CDR2 is FYEKMQ in the germline V gene (reference sequence). V lost 5 bases to trimming and J lost 2 bases; unmatched junction nucleotides: 6. The CDR3 DNA is TGTGCCAGCAGCCTGACTAGCGGGGGCTTGCAAGAGACCCAGTACTTC. Protein sequence: CASSLTSGGLQETQYF.

The chain carries TRBV30 and TRBJ2-2; D ambiguous. The V end was cut by 4 bases, the J end by 0 bases, with 9 bases between. The germline CDR1 and CDR2 sequences are GTSNPN and SVGIG (reference sequence). CDR3 length: 14 amino acids. The CDR3, as DNA: TGTGCCTGGATTGGCACAGCGAACACCGGGGAGCTGTTTTTT. The encoded protein is CAWIGTANTGELFF.

This chain links TRBV4-1 with TRBJ2-1; 10 positions match TRBD2. The V segment lost 0 bases and the J segment 5 bases; nucleotides outside the gene matches: 1. Germline lookup yields CDR1 MGHRA and CDR2 YSYEKL. The CDR3 consists of 15 residues. Here the CDR3 reads CASSQDGLADNEQFF. CDR3 in DNA: TGCGCCAGCAGCCAAGACGGACTAGCGGACAATGAGCAGTTCTTC.

The chain recombines TRBV11-3 with TRBJ1-1; the D gene is possibly TRBD1 (6 bases). Germline values: CDR1 SGHNT, CDR2 YENEEA. The CDR3 length is 14 residues. V shed 1 base and J shed 4 bases, with 10 bases lying between them. The CDR3 protein is CASSLGRGATEAFF. For the CDR3, the DNA is TGTGCCAGCAGCTTAGGTCGGGGGGCCACTGAAGCTTTCTTT.

The V call is TRBV6-6, the J call TRBJ2-1; TRBD2 matches 9 bases. V shed 3 bases, J shed 4 bases, and the junction held 7 bases outside the gene matches. The CDR3 is made up of 16 amino acids. Germline values: CDR1 MNHNY, CDR2 SVGAGI (reference sequence). CDR3 nucleotides: TGTGCCAGCAGTTATTTTGGACTAGCGAGTTACAATGAGCAGTTCTTC. Its protein is CASSYFGLASYNEQFF.

The V call is TRBV27, the J call TRBJ2-1, with D possibly TRBD1 on 6 matching bases. The V end was cut by 5 bases, the J end by 7 bases, with 24 bases between. The CDR3 consists of 17 residues. Germline V gene data show CDR1 as MNHEY and CDR2 as SMNVEV (reference sequence). The CDR3 spells CASSPRQVSVTGNEQFF. The CDR3 DNA sequence: TGTGCCAGCAGTCCCCGACAGGTTTCCGTTACGGGGAATGAGCAGTTCTTC.